This T cell receptor beta chain was captured by sequencing in a study of blood T cell repertoires in COVID-19. Clones were read by immunoSEQ multiplex PCR, and TCRdb kept only the in-frame ones, dropping some. The sample carries 150,000 to 200,000 clones, about 88% recorded once. J gave up 4 bases and V 5 bases, and 7 bases lay outside the gene matches. Looked up from germline, CDR1 is MDHEN and CDR2 is SYDVKM. This CDR3 has 15 amino acids. J is TRBJ2-7 and V is TRBV28; 11 nucleotides agree with TRBD1. This TCR derives from an elderly woman in a cohort sampled during active or convalescent COVID-19. Material for sequencing was peripheral blood. CDR3 protein: CASSPGTGGSYEQYF. For the CDR3, the DNA is TGTGCCAGCAGTCCCGGGACAGGGGGTTCTTACGAGCAGTACTTC.